This is a list of T cell receptor beta chains from one sample in a study of shared clonotypes between healthy human individuals. Only in-frame clones appear in the TCRdb table, and some are missing; sequencing was by immunoSEQ multiplex PCR. This sample carries over 2 million clones, 92% of them seen once, and the ten largest clones take 0.37%. Sequencing was performed on naive CD4+ T cells from PBMCs. The receptor source for this set is a man aged 18 to 30 in good health. Some clones in this sample may be carry-over from other donors' samples. The CDR3 runs from the conserved cysteine through the conserved F or W. D genes are given only for firm matches. Rows may omit the clone size; those that give it use once, few, many or a size class.

j_call v_call clone_size d_call cdr3_nt cdr3_aa
TRBJ2-2 TRBV11-3 - - TGTGCCAGCAGCTTCGTCACCGGGGAGCTGTTTTTT CASSFVTGELFF
TRBJ1-1 TRBV27 - - TGTGCCAGCAGTTTTATTGCCACCACACAGGCAGCTTTCTTT CASSFIATTQAAFF
TRBJ2-1 TRBV5-1 - - TGCGCCAGCACCCTCGGGGCGGAAGACAATGAGCAGTTCTTC CASTLGAEDNEQFF
TRBJ2-5 TRBV29-1 - - TGCAGCGTTTTAAAGGTGGTCCAAGAGACCCAGTACTTC CSVLKVVQETQYF
TRBJ2-5 TRBV20-1 - - TGCAGTCTAAAGGGGGACTCCTTGGACTTC CSLKGDSLDF
TRBJ2-1 TRBV4-1 - - TGCGCCAGCAGCCAAGGCGACAGGAGGGGGAGCAATGAGCAGTTCTTC CASSQGDRRGSNEQFF
TRBJ2-3 TRBV9 - - TGTGCCAGCAGCGCCTCCGTTACCGGAACAGATACGCAGTATTTT CASSASVTGTDTQYF
TRBJ2-5 TRBV7-2 few - TGTGCCAGCAGCTTAGTAGTGGAGACCCAGTACTTC CASSLVVETQYF
TRBJ1-2 TRBV28 - TRBD1 TGTGCCAGCAACTTTTTCTCCCAGACAGGGAACTATGGCTACACCTTC CASNFFSQTGNYGYTF
TRBJ2-5 TRBV18 - - TGTGCCAGCTCACCTCTGAACGCGGTCCAAGAGACCCAGTACTTC CASSPLNAVQETQYF
TRBJ2-2 TRBV4-2 - - TGTGCCAGCAGCCCCGACGTCCTGAGAGACACCGGGGAGCTGTTTTTT CASSPDVLRDTGELFF
TRBJ2-3 TRBV11-2 - - TGTGCCAGCAGCCCAGGGAGCACAGATACGCAGTATTTT CASSPGSTDTQYF
TRBJ1-1 TRBV5-1 - TRBD1 TGCGCCAGCAGCTTGCAGGGGGCGGGGGGCACTGAAGCTTTCTTT CASSLQGAGGTEAFF
TRBJ2-1 TRBV4-1 - TRBD2 TGCGCCAGCAGCCACCCGCCGGGGCTAGCGGGAGGAGGGTCTTACAATGAGCAGTTCTTC CASSHPPGLAGGGSYNEQFF
TRBJ1-2 TRBV29-1 - TRBD1 TGCAGCGTTGACCCGGACAGGTATTCTGGCTACACCTTC CSVDPDRYSGYTF
TRBJ2-2 TRBV28 - - TGTGCCAGCAGTTTCTTGGACACCGACACCGGGGAGCTGTTTTTT CASSFLDTDTGELFF
TRBJ1-1 TRBV19 - - TGTGCCAGTAGTAGGTCGACAGATTACAGTGAAGCTTTCTTT CASSRSTDYSEAFF
TRBJ2-4 TRBV5-1 - TRBD2 TGCGCCAGCAGCTTGGGGACTGTCGGGACTAGCGGGAACGAGTACTTC CASSLGTVGTSGNEYF
TRBJ1-2 TRBV6-5 - - TGTGCCAGCAGTCGAGCTGGATCGATCCATGGCTACACCTTC CASSRAGSIHGYTF
TRBJ2-7 TRBV28 - - TGTGCCAGCAGTTTTTGGGGCGGACTTGCCTACGAGCAGTACTTC CASSFWGGLAYEQYF
TRBJ1-6 TRBV18 - TRBD1 TGTGCCAGCTCACTCGGACAGGGGGCTCTCAATTCACCCCTCCACTTT CASSLGQGALNSPLHF
TRBJ2-7 TRBV15 - - TGTGCCACCAGCAGAGAAGCCCTGGACAGCTACGAGCAGTACTTC CATSREALDSYEQYF
TRBJ2-7 TRBV7-9 once - TGTGCCAGCAGCTTAGAAGCGGCTTCCTACGAGCAGTACTTC CASSLEAASYEQYF
TRBJ1-3 TRBV4-3 - - TGCGCCAGCAGCCAAGATCAGGGTCGAAACACCATATATTTT CASSQDQGRNTIYF
TRBJ1-5 TRBV28 few - TGTGCCAGCAGTTCCGGCAATCAGCCCCAGCATTTT CASSSGNQPQHF
TRBJ2-3 TRBV7-9 - - TGTGCCAGCAGCTTACGGGACACAGATACGCAGTATTTT CASSLRDTDTQYF
TRBJ2-7 TRBV30 - TRBD2 TGTGCCTGGAGTGTACCCTGGCTAGCGGGAGAAGAGCAGTACTTC CAWSVPWLAGEEQYF
TRBJ2-5 TRBV30 - - TGTGCCTGGAGACCGATAGAAGAGACCCAGTACTTC CAWRPIEETQYF
TRBJ1-1 TRBV6-1 - - TGTGCCAGCAGTGATTCGGGGCTGGGGAACACTGAAGCTTTCTTT CASSDSGLGNTEAFF
TRBJ2-7 TRBV28 - TRBD1 TGTGCCAGCAGTTTACCTAACAGGGGATACGAGCAGTACTTC CASSLPNRGYEQYF
TRBJ2-5 TRBV30 - - TGTGCCTGGAATGTTAGGGGCGCGGGGACCCAGTACTTC CAWNVRGAGTQYF
TRBJ2-5 TRBV4-1 - TRBD2 TGCGCCAGCAGCCAAATCCCCCCGGGAGGAGAGACCCAGTACTTC CASSQIPPGGETQYF
TRBJ2-1 TRBV5-1 - TRBD2 TGCGCCAGCAGCATGGTGGCTAGCGGGGCCATGGGGAATGAGCAGTTCTTC CASSMVASGAMGNEQFF
TRBJ2-7 TRBV19 - TRBD1 TGTGCCAGTAGTCCCCGAGGGACAGGAGGCGAGCAGTACTTC CASSPRGTGGEQYF
TRBJ2-3 TRBV5-1 - TRBD2 TGCGCCAGCAGCGCGGGAGTCACAGATACGCAGTATTTT CASSAGVTDTQYF
TRBJ2-1 TRBV18 - TRBD2 TGTGCCAGCTCCCTTTTGGCTAGCGGAGAATACAATGAGCAGTTCTTC CASSLLASGEYNEQFF
TRBJ2-5 TRBV11-2 - - TGTGCCAGCAGAACTCTTGACGGTAGCAGGGGTTGGGAGACCCAGTACTTC CASRTLDGSRGWETQYF
TRBJ1-6 TRBV11-2 - TRBD1 TGTGCCAGCAGCCGGACAGGCTATAATTCACCCCTCCACTTT CASSRTGYNSPLHF
TRBJ2-7 TRBV7-9 - - TGTGCCAGCAGCTTAGCCGGGGGAGGCAACGAGCAGTACTTC CASSLAGGGNEQYF
TRBJ1-1 TRBV4-1 - - TGCGCCAGCAGCCAAGCGGGCCCCCCACGGGGCACTGAAGCTTTCTTT CASSQAGPPRGTEAFF
TRBJ2-1 TRBV19 - TRBD2 TGTGCCAGTAAGGAGGGCGGGAGCTACAATGAGCAGTTCTTC CASKEGGSYNEQFF
TRBJ2-3 TRBV2 - - TGTGCCAGCGGGACTTTCGGGCGTAGCACAGATACGCAGTATTTT CASGTFGRSTDTQYF
TRBJ1-1 TRBV14 - TRBD1 TGTGCCAGCAGCCGTCTCCGGGACAGGGCTGAAGCTTTCTTT CASSRLRDRAEAFF
TRBJ1-5 TRBV2 - TRBD1 TGTGCCAGCAGTGAAAGGGGACAGTATCAGCCCCAGCATTTT CASSERGQYQPQHF
TRBJ1-4 TRBV25-1 - - TGTGCCAGCAGTGACTTCCGTGAGAAGGAAAAACTGTTTTTT CASSDFREKEKLFF